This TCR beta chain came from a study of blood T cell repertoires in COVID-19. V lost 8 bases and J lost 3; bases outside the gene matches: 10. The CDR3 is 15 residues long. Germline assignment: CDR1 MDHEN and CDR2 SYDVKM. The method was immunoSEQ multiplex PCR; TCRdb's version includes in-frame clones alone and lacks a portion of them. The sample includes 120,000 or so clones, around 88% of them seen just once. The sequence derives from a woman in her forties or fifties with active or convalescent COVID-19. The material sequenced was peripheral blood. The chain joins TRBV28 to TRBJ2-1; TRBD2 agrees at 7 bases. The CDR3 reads CASSLAGARYNEQFF. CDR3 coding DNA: TGTGCCAGCTCTCTCGCGGGAGCCCGCTACAATGAGCAGTTCTTC.